These 21 T cell receptor beta chains came from one sample sequenced in a study of blood T cell repertoires in COVID-19. The table came from immunoSEQ multiplex PCR; TCRdb's copy has only in-frame clones and leaves some out. The table shows some 180,000 clones, with 60% to 80% occurring only once. The sequenced sample was PBMCs or T cells enriched from blood (not recorded which). These receptors were taken from a man aged 55-75 years who had been exposed to COVID-19.

The chain combines TRBV29-1 with TRBJ1-2; D remains ambiguous. Trimming stripped 4 bases from V and 0 bases from J, with 9 bases between. This CDR3 comprises 13 residues. Germline CDR1 SQVTM, CDR2 ANQGSEA. The CDR3 is CSVGAATNYGYTF. CDR3 DNA: TGCAGCGTTGGGGCAGCTACTAACTATGGCTACACCTTC.

The gene calls are TRBV6-5 and TRBJ2-1; 9 nucleotides match TRBD1. Germline V gene lookup returns CDR1 MNHEY and CDR2 SVGAGI. V lost 7 bases and J lost 6; bases outside the gene matches: 10. This CDR3 region has 15 residues. The CDR3 DNA sequence: TGTGCCAGCACCTGGGACAGGGCGCGTCGCAATGAGCAGTTCTTC. Residues: CASTWDRARRNEQFF.

This clone was recorded a few times. At the DNA level, this CDR3 is encoded by other sequences in the same sample as well. The rearrangement joins TRBV29-1 to TRBJ1-1; D not resolved. This CDR3 has 13 amino acids. V was trimmed by 1 base and J by 0 bases, leaving 6 bases between them. The V gene's germline CDR1 is SQVTM and CDR2 ANQGSEA. The CDR3 region is CSVEAGMNTEAFF. The CDR3 DNA reads as TGCAGCGTTGAAGCCGGGATGAACACTGAAGCTTTCTTT.

The V gene is TRBV6-2 or TRBV6-3, the J gene TRBJ2-1; 11 positions match TRBD2. This CDR3 spans 18 amino acids. Germline trimming cut 4 bases from V and 3 bases from J; bases unmatched to any gene: 11. Germline CDR1 is MNHEY and CDR2 is SVGEGT. The CDR3 DNA reads as TGTGCCAGCAGTTTGCTACCCCTAGCGGGAGGTTACTACAATGAGCAGTTCTTC. This translates into CASSLLPLAGGYYNEQFF.

The V gene is TRBV30, the J gene TRBJ1-6; D gene uncertain. The CDR3 totals 12 residues. Trimming removed 0 bases from V and 9 bases from J, with 6 bases in between. The V gene's germline CDR1 is GTSNPN and CDR2 SVGIG (reference sequence). The CDR3 nucleotides read TGTGCCTGGAGTGTATCCGGTTCACCCCTCCACTTT. This codes for CAWSVSGSPLHF. Full variable domain (outside the CDR3, taken from reference TRBV30 and TRBJ1-6): SQTIHQWPATLVQPVGSPLSLECTVEGTSNPNLYWYRQAAGRGLQLLFYSVGIGQISSEVPQNLSASRPQDRQFILSSKKLLLSDSGFYLCAWSVSGSPLHFGNGTRLTVT.

The V and J genes are TRBV30 and TRBJ1-2, with a weak D call TRBD1 (6 bases). The CDR3 consists of 14 residues. V was trimmed by 5 bases and J by 10 bases, leaving 23 bases between them. Germline V gene lookup returns CDR1 GTSNPN and CDR2 SVGIG (reference sequence). This CDR3 reads CAWAENRERGPYTF. The DNA of the CDR3 is TGTGCCTGGGCCGAAAACAGGGAAAGGGGCCCCTACACCTTC.

This clone was detected only a few times. This chain uses TRBV10-3 with TRBJ1-5; D unresolved. V lost 0 bases to trimming and J lost 9 bases, with 15 bases between them. The germline CDR1 and CDR2 sequences are ENHRY and SYGVKD. There are 15 residues in the CDR3. CDR3: CAISESRQSQRPQHF. In DNA, the CDR3 is TGTGCCATCAGTGAGTCGCGGCAGTCCCAGAGGCCCCAGCATTTT.

V gene TRBV24-1 combines with J gene TRBJ2-5; D is ambiguous. V was shortened by 7 bases and J by 3 bases, with 5 bases between the two germline ends. The CDR3 covers 11 residues. Germline V gene sequence: CDR1 KGHDR, CDR2 SFDVKD. CDR3 region: CATSREETQYF. As DNA, the CDR3 is TGTGCCACCAGCCGCGAAGAGACCCAGTACTTC.

This clone occurred a few times. The chain joins TRBV11-3 to TRBJ1-1; weak D call: TRBD1 (5 bases). The CDR3 length is 16 residues. The germline gives CDR1 SGHNT, CDR2 YENEEA. Trimming removed 1 base from V and 5 bases from J, with 17 bases in between. The CDR3 DNA is TGTGCCAGCAGCTTAGGCTCGTCGGGGGTGGGGACTGAAGCTTTCTTT. Translation gives CASSLGSSGVGTEAFF.

There are a few counts of this clone. The chain links TRBV7-9 to TRBJ2-1; TRBD2 aligns across 9 bases. V was clipped by 6 bases and J by 7 bases; unmatched bases: 10. CDR3 length: 15 amino acids. From germline, CDR1 is SEHNR and CDR2 FQNEAQ (reference sequence). In DNA, the CDR3 is TGTGCCAGCAGTTTCCTAGGCGGGAGGGGAAATGAGCAGTTCTTC. The encoded protein is CASSFLGGRGNEQFF.

The gene calls are TRBV9 and TRBJ2-3, with D tentatively TRBD2 (6 bases). The CDR3 runs to 14 residues. In germline, CDR1 is SGDLS, CDR2 YYNGEE. Between the trimmed V and J ends, which lost 0 bases and 6 bases, there was a span of 11 bases. The DNA for the CDR3 is TGTGCCAGCAGCGTAGAAGGCAGCGGGGATACGCAGTATTTT. Translating it yields CASSVEGSGDTQYF.

DNA for the CDR3: TGTGCCAGCAGACCGGGGACAGGGGGCGCCGGCGGGGAGCTGTTTTTT. Its translation: CASRPGTGGAGGELFF. This chain links TRBV11-2 with TRBJ2-2, with 12 bases matching TRBD1. V was pared by 6 bases and J by 7 bases, with 9 bases of the junction left unmatched. Per the germline V gene, CDR1 is SGHAT and CDR2 is FQNNGV. The CDR3 is 16 residues long.

This clone was detected ten times or more. The V call is TRBV6-5, the J call TRBJ2-2; D unclear. Germline V gene sequence: CDR1 MNHEY, CDR2 SVGAGI. Trimming left V 3 bases short and J 7 bases short, with 3 bases between. The CDR3 runs 11 residues. DNA for the CDR3: TGTGCCAGCAGTTATATCGGGGAGCTGTTTTTT. Protein product: CASSYIGELFF.

This clone has only a few counts. V is TRBV29-1 and J is TRBJ1-1; D remains ambiguous. The CDR3 sequence is 13 residues long. Trimming cost V 3 bases and J 3 bases, with 11 bases left between them. Per germline, CDR1 SQVTM and CDR2 ANQGSEA. CDR3 protein: CSVETVDYTEAFF. CDR3 in DNA: TGCAGCGTTGAGACCGTGGACTACACTGAAGCTTTCTTT.

The genes are TRBV30 and TRBJ1-2; D is possibly TRBD1 (5 bases). Germline V gene lookup returns CDR1 GTSNPN and CDR2 SVGIG (reference sequence). The CDR3 consists of 12 residues. V shed 6 bases and J shed 3 bases, with 11 bases lying between them. The CDR3 is CACRGEHYGYTF. The CDR3 DNA reads as TGTGCCTGCCGGGGGGAGCACTATGGCTACACCTTC.

The rearrangement uses TRBV1 and TRBJ2-7; the table calls TRBD2, which could not be checked here. TRBV1 represents a pseudogene. This CDR3 comprises 12 residues. Written as DNA, the CDR3 is TGCACCACGCGGCGGGAGTTATACGAGCAGTACTTC. Protein product: CTTRRELYEQYF.

The CDR3 bases are TGTGCCAGCAGTGAAAAGGTCCGGGGGACCCAGTACTTC. It yields the protein CASSEKVRGTQYF. The chain carries TRBV6-1 and TRBJ2-5; D possibly corresponds to TRBD2 (5 bases). Germline lookup yields CDR1 MNHNS and CDR2 SASEGT. There are 13 residues in the CDR3. V lost 2 bases and J lost 7, with 11 bases in between.

The chain employs TRBV7-2 and TRBJ2-5; D is perhaps TRBD1 (6 bases). The length of the CDR3 is 13 residues. Germline values: CDR1 SGHTA, CDR2 FQGNSA. Trimming cost V 5 bases and J 5 bases, with 12 bases left between them. Here the CDR3 DNA reads TGTGCCAGCAGCCTAAACAGGGAGGAGACCCAGTACTTC. The encoded protein is CASSLNREETQYF. Full variable domain (remainder filled in from reference TRBV7-2 and TRBJ2-5): GAGVSQSPSNKVTEKGKDVELRCDPISGHTALYWYRQSLGQGLEFLIYFQGNSAPDKSGLPSDRFSAERTGGSVSTLTIQRTQQEDSAVYLCASSLNREETQYFGPGTRLLVL.

This rearrangement joins TRBV7-6 to TRBJ1-2; TRBD1 might be the D (6 bases). The germline gives CDR1 SGHVS, CDR2 FNYEAQ. Trimming took off 1 base at V and 8 bases at J, with 11 bases between the two ends. CDR3 length: 13 residues. This CDR3 reads CASSLVAGDGYTF. The CDR3 DNA reads TGTGCCAGCAGCTTAGTGGCAGGGGACGGCTACACCTTC. Full variable domain (rest looked up from reference TRBV7-6 and TRBJ1-2): GAGVSQSPRYKVTKRGQDVALRCDPISGHVSLYWYRQALGQGPEFLTYFNYEAQQDKSGLPNDRFSAERPEGSISTLTIQRTEQRDSAMYRCASSLVAGDGYTFGSGTRLTVV.

The count of this clone is one. The CDR3 DNA follows: TGTGCCAGCAGCGTAGCTGAGGTGGCAGGGGGCGAGAACTATGGCTACACCTTC. It is translated as CASSVAEVAGGENYGYTF. The chain couples TRBV9 to TRBJ1-2, with 8 bases lining up with TRBD1. The CDR3 covers 18 residues. Germline assignment: CDR1 SGDLS and CDR2 YYNGEE. The V and J ends lost 0 bases and 2 bases, in that order; junction bases with no gene match: 12. Together with reference TRBV9 and TRBJ1-2, the CDR3 gives the full variable domain: DSGVTQTPKHLITATGQRVTLRCSPRSGDLSVYWYQQSLDQGLQFLIQYYNGEERAKGNILERFSAQQFPDLHSELNLSSLELGDSALYFCASSVAEVAGGENYGYTFGSGTRLTVV.

This CDR3 reads CASSAREGGLDTQYF. As DNA, the CDR3 is TGTGCCAGCAGTGCTCGGGAGGGAGGGTTGGATACGCAGTATTTT. The chain uses TRBV28 and TRBJ2-3, with TRBD2 matching over 8 bases. The CDR3 extends over 15 amino acids. The J segment lost 6 bases and the V segment lost 5 bases, leaving 10 bases of the junction unmatched. Germline CDR1 and CDR2: MDHEN and SYDVKM.